This TCR beta chain was retrieved from a study of blood T cell repertoires in COVID-19. Study-level information: T cells, B-cell-depleted T cells, or PBMCs supplied cDNA or gDNA.

In terms of age and location, participants ranged from roughly 18 to 89 years and lived in 24 US areas. The protocol was immunoSEQ multiplex PCR, while the TCRdb copy is restricted to in-frame clones and leaves out a portion. In the table there are around 380,000 clones, about 90% of which are singletons. V shed 0 bases and J 5 bases; nucleotides not matched to a gene: 8. The V gene's germline CDR1 is SEHNR and CDR2 FQNEAQ (reference sequence). CDR3 size: 18 residues. The chain uses TRBV7-9 and TRBJ1-4; 11 bases fit TRBD1. The sequenced material came from PBMCs or T cells enriched from blood (not recorded which). The TCR originated in a young man who had recovered from COVID-19. This CDR3 is CASSLAGTGGSKNEKLFF. In nucleotides, the CDR3 is TGTGCCAGCAGCTTAGCCGGGACAGGGGGGAGTAAAAATGAAAAACTGTTTTTT. The full variable domain, rest sourced from reference TRBV7-9 and TRBJ1-4, is DTGVSQNPRHKITKRGQNVTFRCDPISEHNRLYWYRQTLGQGPEFLTYFQNEAQLEKSRLLSDRFSAERPKGSFSTLEIQRTEQGDSAMYLCASSLAGTGGSKNEKLFFGSGTQLSVL.